The clone carrying this T cell receptor beta chain was recorded a few times. Antigen specificity is unknown. From 5'RACE with constant-segment primers came TCR alpha and TCR beta cDNA libraries that carried sample barcodes and UMIs. TCRdb itself ran the 5' RACE reads through MiXCR, one entry per CDR3 protein. Of about 430,000 distinct CDR3 sequences in the sample, about a sixth were seen once. This entry belongs to a study of T-cell memory formation after mild COVID-19. Study-level background: The two donors had largely donor-specific TCR clusters. Study-wide points: Contracting clones from day 15 to 85 had balanced CD4/CD8; later expanders favoured CD4+. Shrinking CD4+ clones were chiefly CM and EM; CD8+ ones were chiefly EMRA.

V lost 4 bases to trimming and J lost 6 bases, with 13 bases between them. Germline values: CDR1 SGHRS, CDR2 YFSETQ. The CDR3 loop spans 13 amino acids. The clonotype comes from a man aged 18 to 29 who had mild COVID-19 (a few samples of this study predate the infection). Cell type and time point are not known. This sequence joins TRBV5-1 and TRBJ1-2, with D hard to call. Sequenced material: PBMCs or a T cell subset sorted from them (not recorded which). For the CDR3, the DNA is TGCGCCAGCAGCCCCTTCGAGGGAAATGGCTACACCTTC. Its protein is CASSPFEGNGYTF. The full variable domain, rest sourced from reference TRBV5-1 and TRBJ1-2, is KAGVTQTPRYLIKTRGQQVTLSCSPISGHRSVSWYQQTPGQGLQFLFEYFSETQRNKGNFPGRFSGRQFSNSRSEMNVSTLELGDSALYLCASSPFEGNGYTFGSGTRLTVV.